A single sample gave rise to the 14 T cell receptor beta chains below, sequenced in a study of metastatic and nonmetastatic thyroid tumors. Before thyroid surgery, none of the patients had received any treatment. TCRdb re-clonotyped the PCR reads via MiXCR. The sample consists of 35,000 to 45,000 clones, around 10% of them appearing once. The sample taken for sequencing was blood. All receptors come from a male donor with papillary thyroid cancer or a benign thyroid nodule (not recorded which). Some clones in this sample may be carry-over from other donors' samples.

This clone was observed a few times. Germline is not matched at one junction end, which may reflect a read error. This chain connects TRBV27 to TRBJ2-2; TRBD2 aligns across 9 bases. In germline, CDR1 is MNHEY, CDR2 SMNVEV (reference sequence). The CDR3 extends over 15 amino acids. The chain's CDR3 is CSSIFKTSGTGELFF. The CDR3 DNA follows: TGTTCCAGCATTTTTAAGACTAGCGGAACCGGGGAGCTGTTTTTT.

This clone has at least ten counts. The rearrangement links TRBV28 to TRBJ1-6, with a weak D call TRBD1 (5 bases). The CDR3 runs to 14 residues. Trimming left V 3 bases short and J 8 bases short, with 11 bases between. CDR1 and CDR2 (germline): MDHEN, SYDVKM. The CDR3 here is CASSLGGTDSPLHF. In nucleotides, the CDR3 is TGTGCCAGCAGTTTGGGGGGGACGGATTCACCCCTCCACTTT.

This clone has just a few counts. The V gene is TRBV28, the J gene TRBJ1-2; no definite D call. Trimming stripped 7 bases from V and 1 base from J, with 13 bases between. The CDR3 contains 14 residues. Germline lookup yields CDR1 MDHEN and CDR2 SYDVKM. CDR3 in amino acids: CASISGCNNYGYTF. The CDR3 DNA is TGTGCCAGCATCTCTGGCTGCAATAACTATGGCTACACCTTC.

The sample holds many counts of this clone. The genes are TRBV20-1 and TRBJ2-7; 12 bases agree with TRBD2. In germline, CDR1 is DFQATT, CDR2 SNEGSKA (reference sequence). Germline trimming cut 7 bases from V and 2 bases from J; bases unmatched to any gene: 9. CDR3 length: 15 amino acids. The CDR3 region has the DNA TGCAGTGTCCCCCAGACTAGCGGGGGAGCCTACGAGCAGTACTTC. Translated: CSVPQTSGGAYEQYF.

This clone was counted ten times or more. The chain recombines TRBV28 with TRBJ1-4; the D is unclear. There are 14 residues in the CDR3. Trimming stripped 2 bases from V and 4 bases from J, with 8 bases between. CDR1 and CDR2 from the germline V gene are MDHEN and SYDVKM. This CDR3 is CASSLLGINEKLFF. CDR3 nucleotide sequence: TGTGCCAGCAGTTTACTGGGAATTAATGAAAAACTGTTTTTT.

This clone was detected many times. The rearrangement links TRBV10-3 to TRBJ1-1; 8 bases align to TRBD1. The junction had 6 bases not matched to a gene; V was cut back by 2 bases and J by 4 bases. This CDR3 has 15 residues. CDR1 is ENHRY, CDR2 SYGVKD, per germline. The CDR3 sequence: CAISEEDRVSTEAFF. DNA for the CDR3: TGTGCCATCAGTGAGGAGGACAGGGTCAGCACTGAAGCTTTCTTT.

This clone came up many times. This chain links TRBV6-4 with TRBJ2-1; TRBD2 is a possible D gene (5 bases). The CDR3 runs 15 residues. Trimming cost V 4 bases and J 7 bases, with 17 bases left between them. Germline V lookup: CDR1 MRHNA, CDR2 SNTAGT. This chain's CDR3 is CASSGGEGLRNEQFF. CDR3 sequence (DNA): TGTGCCAGCAGTGGCGGAGAGGGTTTGAGGAATGAGCAGTTCTTC.

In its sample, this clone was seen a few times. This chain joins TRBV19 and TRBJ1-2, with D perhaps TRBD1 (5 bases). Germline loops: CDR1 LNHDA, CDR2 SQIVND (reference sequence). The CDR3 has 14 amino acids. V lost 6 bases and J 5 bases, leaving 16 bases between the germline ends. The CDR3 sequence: CASRDEGVGYGYTF. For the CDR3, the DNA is TGTGCCAGTAGAGACGAAGGGGTCGGGTATGGCTACACCTTC.

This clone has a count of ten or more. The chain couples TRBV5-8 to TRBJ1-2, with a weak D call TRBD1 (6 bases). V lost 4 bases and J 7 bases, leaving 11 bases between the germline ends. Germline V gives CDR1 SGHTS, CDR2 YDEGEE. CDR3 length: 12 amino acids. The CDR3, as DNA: TGTGCCAGCAGCCCGGACAGAGGTGGCTACACCTTC. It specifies CASSPDRGGYTF.

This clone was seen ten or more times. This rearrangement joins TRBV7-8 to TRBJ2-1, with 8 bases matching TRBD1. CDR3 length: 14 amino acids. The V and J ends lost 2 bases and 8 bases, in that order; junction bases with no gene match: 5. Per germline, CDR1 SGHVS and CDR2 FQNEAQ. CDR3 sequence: CASSLIGQGYEQFF. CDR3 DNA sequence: TGTGCCAGCAGCTTAATAGGACAGGGCTATGAGCAGTTCTTC.

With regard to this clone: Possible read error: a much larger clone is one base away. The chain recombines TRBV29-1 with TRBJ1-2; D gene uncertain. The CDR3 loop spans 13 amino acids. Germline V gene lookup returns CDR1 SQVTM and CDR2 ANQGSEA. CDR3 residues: CGVEDGANYGYTF. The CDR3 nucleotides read TGCGGCGTTGAGGACGGAGCTAACTATGGCTACACCTTC.

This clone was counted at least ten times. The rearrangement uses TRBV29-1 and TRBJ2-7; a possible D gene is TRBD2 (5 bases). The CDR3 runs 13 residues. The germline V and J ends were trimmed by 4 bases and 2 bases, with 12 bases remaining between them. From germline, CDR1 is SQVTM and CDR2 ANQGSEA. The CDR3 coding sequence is TGCAGCGTTGCCCAAGACTATCCCTACGAGCAGTACTTC. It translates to CSVAQDYPYEQYF.

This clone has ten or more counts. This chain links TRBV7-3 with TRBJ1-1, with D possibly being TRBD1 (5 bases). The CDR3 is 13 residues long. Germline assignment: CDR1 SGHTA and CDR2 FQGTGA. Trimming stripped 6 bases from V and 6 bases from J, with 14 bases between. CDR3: CASSLRERAEAFF. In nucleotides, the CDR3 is TGTGCCAGCAGTCTCAGGGAGAGGGCTGAAGCTTTCTTT.

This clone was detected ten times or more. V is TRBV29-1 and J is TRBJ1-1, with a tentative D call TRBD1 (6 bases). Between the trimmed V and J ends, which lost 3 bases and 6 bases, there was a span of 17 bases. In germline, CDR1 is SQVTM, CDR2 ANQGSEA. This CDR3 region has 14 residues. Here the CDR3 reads CSVDAGPGDSEAFF. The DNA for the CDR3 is TGCAGCGTTGACGCGGGGCCAGGGGATTCTGAAGCTTTCTTT.